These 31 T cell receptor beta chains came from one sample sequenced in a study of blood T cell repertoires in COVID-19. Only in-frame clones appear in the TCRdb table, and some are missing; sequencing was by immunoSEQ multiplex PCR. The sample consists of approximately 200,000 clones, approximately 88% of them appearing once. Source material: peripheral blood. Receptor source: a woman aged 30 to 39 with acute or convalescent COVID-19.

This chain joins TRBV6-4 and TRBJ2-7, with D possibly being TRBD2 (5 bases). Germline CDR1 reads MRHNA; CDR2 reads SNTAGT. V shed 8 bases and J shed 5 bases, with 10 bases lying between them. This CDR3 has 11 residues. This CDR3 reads CASGSRHEQYF. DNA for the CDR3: TGTGCCAGCGGGAGTCGCCACGAGCAGTACTTC.

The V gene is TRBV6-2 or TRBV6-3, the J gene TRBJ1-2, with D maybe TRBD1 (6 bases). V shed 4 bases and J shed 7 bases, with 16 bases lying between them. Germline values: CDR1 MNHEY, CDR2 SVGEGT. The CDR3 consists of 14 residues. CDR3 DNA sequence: TGTGCCAGCAGTTGGACGCAGGGGAATTCTGGCTACACCTTC. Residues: CASSWTQGNSGYTF.

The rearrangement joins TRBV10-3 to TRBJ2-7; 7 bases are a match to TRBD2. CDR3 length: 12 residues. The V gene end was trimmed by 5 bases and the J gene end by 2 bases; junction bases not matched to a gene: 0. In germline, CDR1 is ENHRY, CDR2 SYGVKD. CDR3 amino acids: CAISRGAYEQYF. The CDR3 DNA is TGTGCCATCAGTCGGGGGGCCTACGAGCAGTACTTC.

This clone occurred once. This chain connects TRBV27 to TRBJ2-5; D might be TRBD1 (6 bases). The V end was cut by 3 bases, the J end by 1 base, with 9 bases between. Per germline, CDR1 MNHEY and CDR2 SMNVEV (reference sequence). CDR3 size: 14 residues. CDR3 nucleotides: TGTGCCAGCAGTTTTCGGGACACCCAAGAGACCCAGTACTTC. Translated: CASSFRDTQETQYF.

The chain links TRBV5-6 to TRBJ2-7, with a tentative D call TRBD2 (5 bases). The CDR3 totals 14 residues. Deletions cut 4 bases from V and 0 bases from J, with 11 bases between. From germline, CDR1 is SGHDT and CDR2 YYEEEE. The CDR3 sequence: CASSPLGDSYEQYF. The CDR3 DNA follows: TGTGCCAGCAGCCCCCTCGGGGACTCCTACGAGCAGTACTTC.

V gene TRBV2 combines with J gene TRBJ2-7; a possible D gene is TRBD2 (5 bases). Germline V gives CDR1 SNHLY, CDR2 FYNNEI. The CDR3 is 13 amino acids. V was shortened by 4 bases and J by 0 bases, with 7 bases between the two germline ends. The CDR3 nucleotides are TGTGCCAGCAGTGGCGGGCTCTCCTACGAGCAGTACTTC. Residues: CASSGGLSYEQYF.

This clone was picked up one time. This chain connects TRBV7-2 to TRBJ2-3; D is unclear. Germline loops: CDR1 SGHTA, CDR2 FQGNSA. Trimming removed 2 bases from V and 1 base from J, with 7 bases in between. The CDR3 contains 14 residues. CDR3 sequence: CASSLNRGTDTQYF. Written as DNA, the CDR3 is TGTGCCAGCAGCTTAAACCGGGGCACAGATACGCAGTATTTT.

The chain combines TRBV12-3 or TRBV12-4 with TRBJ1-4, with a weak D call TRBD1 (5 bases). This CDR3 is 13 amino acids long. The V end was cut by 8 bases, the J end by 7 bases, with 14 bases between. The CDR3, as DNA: TGTGCCAGCCGCAGGGCAACGGGTGAAAAACTGTTTTTT. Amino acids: CASRRATGEKLFF.

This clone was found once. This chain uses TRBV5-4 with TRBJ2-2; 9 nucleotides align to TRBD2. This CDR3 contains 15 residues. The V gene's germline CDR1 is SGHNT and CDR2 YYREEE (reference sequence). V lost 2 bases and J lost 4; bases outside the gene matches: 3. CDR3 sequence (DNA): TGTGCCAGCAGCTTTGCTAGCGGGATCACCGGGGAGCTGTTTTTT. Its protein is CASSFASGITGELFF.

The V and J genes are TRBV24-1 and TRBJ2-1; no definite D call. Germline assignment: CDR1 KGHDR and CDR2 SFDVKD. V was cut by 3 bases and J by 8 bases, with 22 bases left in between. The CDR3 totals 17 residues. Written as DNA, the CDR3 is TGTGCCACCAGTGATCCTCAGTCGAGGATCGAGTCCGATGAGCAGTTCTTC. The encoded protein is CATSDPQSRIESDEQFF.

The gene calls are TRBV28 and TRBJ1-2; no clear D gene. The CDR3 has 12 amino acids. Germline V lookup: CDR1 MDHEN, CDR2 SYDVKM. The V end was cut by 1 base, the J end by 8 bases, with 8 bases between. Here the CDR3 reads CASSLFALGYTF. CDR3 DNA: TGTGCCAGCAGTTTATTTGCGTTGGGCTACACCTTC.

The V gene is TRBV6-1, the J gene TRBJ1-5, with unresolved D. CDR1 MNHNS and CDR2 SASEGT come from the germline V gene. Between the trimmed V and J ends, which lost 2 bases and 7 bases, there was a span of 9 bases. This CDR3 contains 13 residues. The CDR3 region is CASSEPLEQPQHF. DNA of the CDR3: TGTGCCAGCAGTGAACCGTTGGAGCAGCCCCAGCATTTT.

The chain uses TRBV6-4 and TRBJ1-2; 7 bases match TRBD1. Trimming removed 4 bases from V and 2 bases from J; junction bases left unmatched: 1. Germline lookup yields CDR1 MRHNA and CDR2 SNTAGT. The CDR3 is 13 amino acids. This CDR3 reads CASSADRNYGYTF. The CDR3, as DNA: TGTGCCAGCAGTGCGGACAGGAACTATGGCTACACCTTC.

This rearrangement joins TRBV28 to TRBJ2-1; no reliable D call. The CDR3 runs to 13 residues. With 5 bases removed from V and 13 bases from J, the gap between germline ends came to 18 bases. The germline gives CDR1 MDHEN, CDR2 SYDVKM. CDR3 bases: TGTGCCAGCAGTACCCTCTTCGGAGCCCAACAGTTCTTC. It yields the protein CASSTLFGAQQFF.

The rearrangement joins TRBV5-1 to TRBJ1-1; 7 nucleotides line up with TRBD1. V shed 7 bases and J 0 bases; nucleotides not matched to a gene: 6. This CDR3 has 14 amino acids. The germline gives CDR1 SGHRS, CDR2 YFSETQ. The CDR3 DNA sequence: TGCGCCAGCCGTCCCGGGACAGTGAACACTGAAGCTTTCTTT. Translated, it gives CASRPGTVNTEAFF.

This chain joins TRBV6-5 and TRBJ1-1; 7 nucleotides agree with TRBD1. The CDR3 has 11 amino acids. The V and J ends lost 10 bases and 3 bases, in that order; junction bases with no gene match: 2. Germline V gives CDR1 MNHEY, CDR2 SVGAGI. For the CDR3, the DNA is TGTGCCACCGGGACAGACACTGAAGCTTTCTTT. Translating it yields CATGTDTEAFF.

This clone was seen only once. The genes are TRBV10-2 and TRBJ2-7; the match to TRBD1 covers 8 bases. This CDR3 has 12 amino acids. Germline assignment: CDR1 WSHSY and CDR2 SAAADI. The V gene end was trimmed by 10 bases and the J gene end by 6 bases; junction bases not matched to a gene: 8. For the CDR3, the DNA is TGCGCCACCCTTTCCGGGACAGGCGAGCAGTACTTC. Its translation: CATLSGTGEQYF.

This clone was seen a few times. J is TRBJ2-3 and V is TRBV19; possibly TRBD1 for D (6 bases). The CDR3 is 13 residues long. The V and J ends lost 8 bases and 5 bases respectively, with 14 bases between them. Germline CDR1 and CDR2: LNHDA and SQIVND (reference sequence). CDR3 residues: CASGRTDGDTQYF. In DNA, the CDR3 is TGTGCCAGTGGGCGGACAGACGGAGATACGCAGTATTTT.

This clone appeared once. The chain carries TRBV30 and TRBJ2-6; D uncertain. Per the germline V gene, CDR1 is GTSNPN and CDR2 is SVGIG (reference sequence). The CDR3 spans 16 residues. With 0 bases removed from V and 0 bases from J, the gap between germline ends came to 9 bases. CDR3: CAWSVSLVSGANVLTF. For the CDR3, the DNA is TGTGCCTGGAGTGTATCCCTTGTCTCTGGGGCCAACGTCCTGACTTTC.

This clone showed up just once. The CDR3 bases are TGTGCCAGCACCCGAGTAGCGAGGACAGATACGCAGTATTTT. It translates to CASTRVARTDTQYF. V gene TRBV2 combines with J gene TRBJ2-3, with a weak D call TRBD2 (5 bases). Germline V gene data show CDR1 as SNHLY and CDR2 as FYNNEI. The V and J ends lost 7 bases and 3 bases respectively, with 14 bases between them. CDR3 length: 14 amino acids.

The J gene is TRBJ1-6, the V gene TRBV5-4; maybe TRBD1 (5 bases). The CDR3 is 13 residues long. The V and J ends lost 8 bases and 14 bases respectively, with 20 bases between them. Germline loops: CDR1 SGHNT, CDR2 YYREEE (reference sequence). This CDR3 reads CASQPQGEGALHF. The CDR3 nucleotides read TGTGCCAGTCAGCCCCAGGGTGAAGGGGCCCTCCACTTT. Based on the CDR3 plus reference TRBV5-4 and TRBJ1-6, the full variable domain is ETGVTQSPTHLIKTRGQQVTLRCSSQSGHNTVSWYQQALGQGPQFIFQYYREEENGRGNFPPRFSGLQFPNYSSELNVNALELDDSALYLCASQPQGEGALHFGNGTRLTVT.

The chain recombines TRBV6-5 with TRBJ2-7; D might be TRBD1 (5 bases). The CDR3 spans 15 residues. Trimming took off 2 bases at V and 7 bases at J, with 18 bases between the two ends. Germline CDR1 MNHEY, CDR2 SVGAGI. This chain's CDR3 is CASSYGAASTWEQYF. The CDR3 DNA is TGTGCCAGCAGTTACGGGGCGGCCTCTACTTGGGAGCAGTACTTC.

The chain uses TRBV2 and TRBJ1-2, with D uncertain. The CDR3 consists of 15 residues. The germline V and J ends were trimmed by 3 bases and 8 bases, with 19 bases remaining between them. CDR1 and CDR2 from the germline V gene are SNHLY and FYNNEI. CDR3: CASSDRDLNSFGYTF. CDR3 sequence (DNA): TGTGCCAGCAGTGACAGAGACTTAAACTCTTTCGGCTACACCTTC.

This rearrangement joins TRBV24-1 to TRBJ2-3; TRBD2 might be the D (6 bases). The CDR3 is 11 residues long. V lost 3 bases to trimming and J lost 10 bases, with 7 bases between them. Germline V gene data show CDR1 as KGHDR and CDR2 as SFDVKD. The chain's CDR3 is CATSDRRAQYF. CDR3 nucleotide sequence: TGTGCCACCAGTGATCGGAGGGCGCAGTATTTT.

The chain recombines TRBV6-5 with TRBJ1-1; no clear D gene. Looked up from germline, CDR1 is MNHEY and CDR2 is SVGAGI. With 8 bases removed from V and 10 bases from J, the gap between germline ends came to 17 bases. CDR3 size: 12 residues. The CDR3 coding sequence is TGTGCCAGCGGGGAGACGGTTGAGCCAGCTTTCTTT. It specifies CASGETVEPAFF.

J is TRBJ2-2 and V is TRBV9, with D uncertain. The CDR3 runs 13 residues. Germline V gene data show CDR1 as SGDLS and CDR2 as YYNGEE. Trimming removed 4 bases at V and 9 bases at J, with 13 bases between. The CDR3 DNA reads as TGTGCCAGCAGCCCCGGAGTAGTCCGGGAGCTGTTTTTT. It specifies CASSPGVVRELFF.

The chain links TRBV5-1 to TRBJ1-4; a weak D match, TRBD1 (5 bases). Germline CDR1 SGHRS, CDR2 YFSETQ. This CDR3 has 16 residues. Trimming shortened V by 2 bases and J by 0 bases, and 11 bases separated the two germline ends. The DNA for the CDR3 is TGCGCCAGCAGCTTAGGGGTCGAAGCAACTAATGAAAAACTGTTTTTT. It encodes CASSLGVEATNEKLFF.

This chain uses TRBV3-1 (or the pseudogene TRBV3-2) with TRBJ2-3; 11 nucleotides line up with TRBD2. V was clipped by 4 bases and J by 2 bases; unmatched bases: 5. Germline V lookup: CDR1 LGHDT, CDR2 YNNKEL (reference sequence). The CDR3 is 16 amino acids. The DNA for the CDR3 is TGTGCCAGCAGCCGGGGGACTAGCGGCTTCACAGATACGCAGTATTTT. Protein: CASSRGTSGFTDTQYF.

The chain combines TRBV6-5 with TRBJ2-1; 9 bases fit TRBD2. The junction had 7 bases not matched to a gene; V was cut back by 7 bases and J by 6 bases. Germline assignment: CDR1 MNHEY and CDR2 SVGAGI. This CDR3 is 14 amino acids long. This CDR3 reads CASTLGTSLNEQFF. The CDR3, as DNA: TGTGCCAGCACTTTAGGGACTAGCCTCAATGAGCAGTTCTTC.

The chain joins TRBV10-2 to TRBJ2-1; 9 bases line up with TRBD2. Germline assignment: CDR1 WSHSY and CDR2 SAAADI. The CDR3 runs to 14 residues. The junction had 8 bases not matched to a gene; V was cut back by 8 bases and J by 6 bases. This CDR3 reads CASSAGGFPNEQFF. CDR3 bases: TGCGCCAGCTCGGCGGGAGGGTTCCCCAATGAGCAGTTCTTC.

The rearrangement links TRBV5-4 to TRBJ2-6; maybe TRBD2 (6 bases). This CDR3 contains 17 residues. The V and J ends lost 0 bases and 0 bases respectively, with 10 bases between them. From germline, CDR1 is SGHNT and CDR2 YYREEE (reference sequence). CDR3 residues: CASSLGGLFSGANVLTF. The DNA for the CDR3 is TGTGCCAGCAGCTTGGGGGGACTTTTCTCTGGGGCCAACGTCCTGACTTTC.